Presented here are 16 T cell receptor beta chains from one specimen sequenced in a study of blood T cell repertoires in COVID-19. Some clones are missing from TCRdb's copy, which holds only in-frame ones; the method was immunoSEQ multiplex PCR. The sample carries 150,000 or so clones, around 82% recorded once. The sequencing input was peripheral blood. These TCRs come from a man between 60 and 75 years old with active or convalescent COVID-19.

The table lists this clone with a few counts. This rearrangement joins TRBV5-1 to TRBJ1-1, with 11 positions matching TRBD1. The CDR3 consists of 17 residues. CDR1 is SGHRS, CDR2 YFSETQ, per germline. The V and J ends lost 4 bases and 4 bases, in that order; junction bases with no gene match: 12. CDR3 loop: CASSAVRTGGSSTEAFF. CDR3 coding DNA: TGCGCCAGCAGCGCGGTGCGGACAGGGGGCTCATCCACTGAAGCTTTCTTT.

J is TRBJ2-1 and V is TRBV7-9, with TRBD2 identical over 11 bases. This CDR3 is built from 13 residues. The germline V gene encodes CDR1 SEHNR and CDR2 FQNEAQ (reference sequence). Germline trimming cut 5 bases from V and 8 bases from J; bases unmatched to any gene: 2. The CDR3 coding sequence is TGTGCCAGCAGCACGGGACTAGCGGATGAGCAGTTCTTC. Translated, it gives CASSTGLADEQFF.

DNA for the CDR3: TGTGCCAGCAGCCAAGATGCCCAGGTTAAGCAGTTCTTC. Its protein is CASSQDAQVKQFF. The chain has TRBV14 and TRBJ2-1; no reliable D call. This CDR3 region has 13 residues. Germline CDR1 reads SGHDN; CDR2 reads FVKESK. V was clipped by 0 bases and J by 11 bases, with 11 bases between them.

The chain links TRBV6-2 or TRBV6-3 to TRBJ1-5; D gene ambiguous. This CDR3 has 13 amino acids. Trimming pared 1 base from V and 6 bases from J, leaving 7 bases between. Germline V gene lookup returns CDR1 MNHEY and CDR2 SVGEGT. In DNA, the CDR3 is TGTGCCAGCAGTTACTTTACCGGTCAGCCCCAGCATTTT. Encoded protein: CASSYFTGQPQHF.

The chain carries TRBV10-2 and TRBJ2-1; tentative D call: TRBD1 (6 bases). From germline, CDR1 is WSHSY and CDR2 SAAADI. Between the trimmed V and J ends, which lost 5 bases and 2 bases, there was a span of 10 bases. This CDR3 is built from 14 residues. The CDR3 sequence: CASSTGSAYNEQFF. In DNA, the CDR3 is TGCGCCAGCAGTACAGGGTCGGCCTACAATGAGCAGTTCTTC.

The chain carries TRBV6-5 and TRBJ2-5, with 7 bases that match TRBD1. After removal of 7 bases from V and 1 base from J, the junction contained 3 bases not matched to a gene. The CDR3 contains 13 residues. Germline values: CDR1 MNHEY, CDR2 SVGAGI. The CDR3 nucleotides read TGTGCCAGCACAGGGACAGTCCAAGAGACCCAGTACTTC. Translated, it gives CASTGTVQETQYF.

This clone turned up a few times. The V gene is TRBV7-6, the J gene TRBJ1-5, with TRBD1 matching over 7 bases. CDR1 is SGHVS, CDR2 FNYEAQ, per germline. Unmatched junction bases numbered 6, after V lost 0 bases and J lost 4 bases. The CDR3 contains 16 residues. CDR3 protein: CASSLAPGQPNQPQHF. The CDR3 DNA is TGTGCCAGCAGCTTAGCCCCGGGACAGCCTAATCAGCCCCAGCATTTT. The whole variable domain, filled in from reference TRBV7-6 and TRBJ1-5, reads GAGVSQSPRYKVTKRGQDVALRCDPISGHVSLYWYRQALGQGPEFLTYFNYEAQQDKSGLPNDRFSAERPEGSISTLTIQRTEQRDSAMYRCASSLAPGQPNQPQHFGDGTRLSIL.

This clone appeared once. V is TRBV5-1 and J is TRBJ2-4; tentative D call: TRBD2 (5 bases). V was clipped by 0 bases and J by 5 bases, with 9 bases between them. This CDR3 comprises 14 residues. The germline gives CDR1 SGHRS, CDR2 YFSETQ. The CDR3 bases are TGCGCCAGCAGCTTGGACGGGATCGAAAACATTCAGTACTTC. Protein: CASSLDGIENIQYF.

This chain links TRBV5-6 with TRBJ2-3; D possibly corresponds to TRBD2 (6 bases). The CDR3 is made up of 16 amino acids. The V end was cut by 2 bases, the J end by 4 bases, with 17 bases between. Germline-derived CDR1 and CDR2 are SGHDT and YYEEEE. The CDR3 bases are TGTGCCAGCAGCTTAAGGTCGGGGGTGAGGGCAGATACGCAGTATTTT. It encodes CASSLRSGVRADTQYF. The variable domain in full, with the rest retrieved from reference TRBV5-6 and TRBJ2-3, is DAGVTQSPTHLIKTRGQQVTLRCSPKSGHDTVSWYQQALGQGPQFIFQYYEEEERQRGNFPDRFSGHQFPNYSSELNVNALLLGDSALYLCASSLRSGVRADTQYFGPGTRLTVL.

The chain couples TRBV28 to TRBJ1-2; possible D gene TRBD1, 5 bases. V dropped 6 bases and J dropped 0 bases, with 11 bases sitting between them. The CDR3 is 14 residues long. Germline assignment: CDR1 MDHEN and CDR2 SYDVKM. CDR3 sequence (DNA): TGTGCCAGCAGACTACAGGTAGCTAACTATGGCTACACCTTC. This encodes CASRLQVANYGYTF.

This clone appeared a single time. J is TRBJ2-1 and V is TRBV28; 7 nucleotides align to TRBD1. Germline CDR1 and CDR2: MDHEN and SYDVKM. The CDR3 is 12 amino acids. V was pared by 6 bases and J by 10 bases, with 6 bases of the junction left unmatched. The chain's CDR3 is CASSSTTGEQFF. The CDR3 bases are TGTGCCAGCAGCTCCACGACAGGGGAGCAGTTCTTC.

V and J are TRBV28 and TRBJ1-2; 7 nucleotides match TRBD1. The germline V gene encodes CDR1 MDHEN and CDR2 SYDVKM. The ends lost 11 bases at V and 2 bases at J; junction bases unmatched: 5. CDR3 length: 12 amino acids. This CDR3 reads CAASRGNYGYTF. CDR3 DNA: TGTGCCGCAAGCAGGGGGAACTATGGCTACACCTTC.

The rearrangement uses TRBV7-9 and TRBJ2-1, with 8 bases that match TRBD2. Losses at the gene ends were 5 bases for V and 6 bases for J; bases not matched to a gene: 9. The CDR3 is 15 amino acids. CDR1 and CDR2 (germline): SEHNR, FQNEAQ (reference sequence). Here the CDR3 reads CASSRITGTSNEQFF. The CDR3 DNA is TGTGCCAGCAGCCGAATCACCGGGACTAGCAATGAGCAGTTCTTC.

The chain carries TRBV11-3 and TRBJ2-2, with 12 positions matching TRBD2. Trimming took 5 bases from V and 1 from J; bases not matched to a gene: 8. CDR1 is SGHNT, CDR2 YENEEA, per germline. The CDR3 runs 18 residues. CDR3 in amino acids: CASSPTVGLAGNTGELFF. DNA of the CDR3: TGTGCCAGCAGCCCGACCGTGGGACTAGCGGGGAACACCGGGGAGCTGTTTTTT.

CDR3 coding DNA: TGTGCCAGCAGTGAGCGGCGAGACAGAACCTACGAGCAGTACTTC. Residues: CASSERRDRTYEQYF. The rearrangement links TRBV2 to TRBJ2-7; tentatively, D is TRBD1 (5 bases). The germline V gene encodes CDR1 SNHLY and CDR2 FYNNEI. V was clipped by 3 bases and J by 2 bases, with 14 bases between them. This CDR3 has 15 residues.

This clone appeared a few times. The chain joins TRBV10-3 to TRBJ2-3, with TRBD2 identical over 10 bases. Trimming took 6 bases from V and 1 from J; bases not matched to a gene: 1. The CDR3 runs to 14 residues. Germline-derived CDR1 and CDR2 are ENHRY and SYGVKD. This CDR3 is CAIRGTSGTDTQYF. CDR3 bases: TGTGCCATCAGGGGGACTAGCGGCACAGATACGCAGTATTTT.